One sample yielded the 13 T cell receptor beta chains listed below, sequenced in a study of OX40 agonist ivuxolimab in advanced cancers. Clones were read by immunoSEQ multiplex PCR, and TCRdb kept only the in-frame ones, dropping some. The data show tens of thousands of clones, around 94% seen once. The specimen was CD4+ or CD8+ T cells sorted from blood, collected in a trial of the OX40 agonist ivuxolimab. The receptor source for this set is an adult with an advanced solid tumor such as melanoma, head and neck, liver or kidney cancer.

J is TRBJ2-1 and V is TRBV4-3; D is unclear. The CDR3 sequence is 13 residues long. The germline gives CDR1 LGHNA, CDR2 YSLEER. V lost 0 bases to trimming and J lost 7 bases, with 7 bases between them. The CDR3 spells CASSQDHLNEQFF. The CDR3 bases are TGCGCCAGCAGCCAAGATCATTTGAATGAGCAGTTCTTC.

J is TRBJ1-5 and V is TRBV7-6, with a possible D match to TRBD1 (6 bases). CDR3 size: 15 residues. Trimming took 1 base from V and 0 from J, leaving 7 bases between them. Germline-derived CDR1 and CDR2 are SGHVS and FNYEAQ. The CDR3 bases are TGTGCCAGCAGCTTAGGGACAGATAGCAATCAGCCCCAGCATTTT. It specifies CASSLGTDSNQPQHF.

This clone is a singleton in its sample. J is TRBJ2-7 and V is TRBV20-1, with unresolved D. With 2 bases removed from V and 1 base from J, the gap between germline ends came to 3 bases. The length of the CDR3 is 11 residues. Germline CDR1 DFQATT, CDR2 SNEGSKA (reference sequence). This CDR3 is CSARSSYEQYF. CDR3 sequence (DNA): TGCAGTGCTAGAAGTTCCTACGAGCAGTACTTC.

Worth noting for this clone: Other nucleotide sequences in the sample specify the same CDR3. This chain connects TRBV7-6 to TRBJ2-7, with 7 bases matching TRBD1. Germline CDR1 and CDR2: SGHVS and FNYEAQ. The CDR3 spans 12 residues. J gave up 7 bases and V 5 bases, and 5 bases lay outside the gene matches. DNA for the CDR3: TGTGCCAGCAGCCCGACAGGGCGGGAGCAGTACTTC. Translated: CASSPTGREQYF.

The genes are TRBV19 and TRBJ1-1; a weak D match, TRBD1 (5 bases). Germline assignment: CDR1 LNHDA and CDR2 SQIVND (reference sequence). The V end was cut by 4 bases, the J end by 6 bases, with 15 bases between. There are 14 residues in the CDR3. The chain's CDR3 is CASSTGLGSAEAFF. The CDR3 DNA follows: TGTGCCAGTAGTACAGGGTTAGGGAGCGCTGAAGCTTTCTTT.

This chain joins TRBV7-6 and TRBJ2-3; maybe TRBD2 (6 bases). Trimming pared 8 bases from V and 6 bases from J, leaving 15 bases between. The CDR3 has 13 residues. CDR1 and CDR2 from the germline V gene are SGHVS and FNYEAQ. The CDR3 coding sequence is TGTGCCAGCGGGGGGACGCAAGGGGATACGCAGTATTTT. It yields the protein CASGGTQGDTQYF.

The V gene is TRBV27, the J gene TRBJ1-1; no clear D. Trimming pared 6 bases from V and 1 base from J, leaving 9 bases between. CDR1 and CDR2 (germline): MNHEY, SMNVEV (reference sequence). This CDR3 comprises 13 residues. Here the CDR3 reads CASSPLQNTEAFF. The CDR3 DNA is TGTGCCAGCAGCCCCCTACAGAACACTGAAGCTTTCTTT.

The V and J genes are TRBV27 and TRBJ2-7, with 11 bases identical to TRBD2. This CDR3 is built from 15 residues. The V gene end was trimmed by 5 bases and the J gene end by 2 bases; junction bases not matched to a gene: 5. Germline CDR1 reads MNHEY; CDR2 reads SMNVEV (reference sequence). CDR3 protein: CASSPGTSGPYEQYF. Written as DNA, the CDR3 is TGTGCCAGCAGTCCTGGGACTAGCGGACCCTACGAGCAGTACTTC.

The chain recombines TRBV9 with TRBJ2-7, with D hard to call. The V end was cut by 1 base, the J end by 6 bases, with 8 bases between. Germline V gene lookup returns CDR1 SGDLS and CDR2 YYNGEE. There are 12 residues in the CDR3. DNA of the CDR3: TGTGCCAGCAGCGTATTTTCTGGCGAGCAGTACTTC. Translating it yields CASSVFSGEQYF.

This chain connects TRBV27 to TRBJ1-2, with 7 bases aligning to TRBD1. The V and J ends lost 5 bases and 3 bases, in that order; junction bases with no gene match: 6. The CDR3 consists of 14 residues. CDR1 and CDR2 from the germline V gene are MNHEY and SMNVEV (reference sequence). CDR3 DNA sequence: TGTGCCAGCAGTACACAGGGGCTTGACTATGGCTACACCTTC. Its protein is CASSTQGLDYGYTF.

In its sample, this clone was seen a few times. This CDR3 reads CASSPYRTVNTEAFF. CDR3 DNA sequence: TGTGCCAGCAGTCCTTATCGGACGGTGAACACTGAAGCTTTCTTT. The chain links TRBV6-5 to TRBJ1-1; D gene unclear. Between the trimmed V and J ends, which lost 5 bases and 0 bases, there was a span of 13 bases. Germline V gives CDR1 MNHEY, CDR2 SVGAGI. The CDR3 is 15 amino acids.

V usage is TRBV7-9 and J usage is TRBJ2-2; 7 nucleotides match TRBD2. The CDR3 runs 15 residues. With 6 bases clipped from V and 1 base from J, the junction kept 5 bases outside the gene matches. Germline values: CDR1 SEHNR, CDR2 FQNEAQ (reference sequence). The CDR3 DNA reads TGTGCCAGCAGTTCTAGCGGAGAGAACACCGGGGAGCTGTTTTTT. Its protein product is CASSSSGENTGELFF.

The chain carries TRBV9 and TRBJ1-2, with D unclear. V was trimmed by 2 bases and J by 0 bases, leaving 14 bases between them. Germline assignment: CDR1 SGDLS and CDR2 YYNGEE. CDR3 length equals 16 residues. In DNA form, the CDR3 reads TGTGCCAGCAGCGTGCCCCCTCATCAGCCTAACTATGGCTACACCTTC. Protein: CASSVPPHQPNYGYTF. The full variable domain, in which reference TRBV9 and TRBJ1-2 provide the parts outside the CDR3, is DSGVTQTPKHLITATGQRVTLRCSPRSGDLSVYWYQQSLDQGLQFLIQYYNGEERAKGNILERFSAQQFPDLHSELNLSSLELGDSALYFCASSVPPHQPNYGYTFGSGTRLTVV.